This T cell receptor (beta chain) is from a study of cytomegalovirus exposure and HLA in healthy donors (dated by TCRdb to 2017 to 2019). Regarding the study in general: In an earlier analysis of about 560 of the donors, roughly 300 Gb of sequence data and about 110 million unique TCR beta sequences from about 190 million T cells were reported. Approximately 310 gigabases of sequencing data and tens of millions of unique TCR sequences were included in an early release covering about 620 HLA-typed donors. Rather than drawing on any new phenotypic data, the later analysis identified candidate immune exposures from TCR beta sequences and the way those sequences occurred across donors. The number of typed donors differed by locus: about 629-640 for A, B, C, DRB1 and DQB1; 500 to 550 for DQA1; approximately 600 for DPA1; and around 490 for DPB1. The study combined high-throughput TCR immunosequencing, statistical association of individual TCRs with disease status, and machine learning to predict cytomegalovirus infection status. On average, roughly 200,000 unique TCR beta nucleotide sequences were sequenced per donor among several hundred genotyped donors of the cohort, with roughly 18% of those sequences being non-productive. A later analysis re-examined previously published TCR beta repertoires from more than 650 donors and added high-resolution HLA genotyping to investigate patterns of TCR occurrence. The study profiled the T cell repertoires of 666 subjects by immunosequencing and related them to cytomegalovirus serostatus. The genetic ancestry cluster associated with self-reported Caucasian donors included around 76% of the roughly 400 genotyped donors. Four or five DR-DQ haplotypes were handled as single units for association and clustering, since linkage in the cohort was strong. Besides the first cohort of around 670 subjects, a separate validation cohort made up of over a hundred different subjects was used. Alongside the repertoire data, information on donor age, sex, ethnicity and CMV serostatus was compiled. The study aimed to test whether signatures of past pathogen exposure could be identified by cataloging public T cell receptors. Every repertoire in the discovery cohort had been generated on one and the same sequencing platform. To decide whether each TCR beta V gene segment behaved as functional or pseudogenic, an earlier analysis of approximately 600 of the donors relied on high-throughput TCR beta sequencing. Genome-wide SNP genotypes for about 65% of the roughly 670 donors were used in a later genetic analysis, which treated that subset as a discovery cohort. Both class I and class II loci were covered by HLA typing, at four-digit resolution.

Comment on this clone: No cognate antigen has been identified for it. Base qualities are not provided; no much larger clone lies one nucleotide away.

The cohort consisted of 600 to 750 healthy bone marrow donors. At the time of sampling, every cohort member was nominally healthy, though immune exposures that went unrecorded were likely present. The donor tested CMV seronegative and was one of the 352 seronegative cohort members. Every donor gave a peripheral blood sample, and the peripheral blood mononuclear cells from that sample were used for TCR beta sequencing. The Qiagen DNeasy Blood Extraction Kit was used to extract genomic DNA from the blood cell samples. On the study overall, not on this receptor specifically: The presence/absence analyses assumed that sequencing depth was roughly uniform across donors, and that assumption may not be true. In a later analysis, the rate of TCR association differed among HLA loci, with DRB1 alleles having the most associated TCRs and HLA-C alleles having the fewest. Because HLA typing was missing for some donors at each locus, association tests included only the typed subset. Correlated functional status among segregating V segments might be attributable to linkage disequilibrium, but an unknown experimental factor could not be ruled out. The earlier analysis of almost 600 of the donors excluded approximately 15 rarely observed V segments, including chromosome 9 orphons, because counts were too low. In an earlier analysis of 587 of the donors, most TCR beta V segments appeared in productive rearrangements about 90% or about 30% of the time, broadly matching IMGT annotations. In a later analysis, HLA-associated TCR beta chains were found to be more clonally expanded and to have lower generation probabilities than equally common non-associated chains. Cytomegalovirus status was reported to be diagnosed by the classifier with high specificity and sensitivity in both the original and validation cohorts. In a later genetic analysis, fewer N-insertions in productive TCRs were reported among donors in an Asian-associated ancestry cluster than the approximately 630-donor mean. In the study, about 150 TCR beta chains were listed as associated with cytomegalovirus. According to a later analysis, parvovirus B19, influenza, CMV and Epstein-Barr virus appeared linked to several top co-occurrence clusters. An association between a missense DCLRE1C variant and V-gene and J-gene trimming of TCR beta chains was found in a later genetic analysis and replicated in an independent cohort. Strong co-occurrence of HLA alleles, especially DR and DQ, made assigning TCR associations to individual alleles difficult. It was suggested by the authors that the approach could potentially be generalized to other disease states and immunological phenotypes. A cluster of highly shared sequence variants was judged likely to be a technical artifact of the sequencing pipeline. Three of the identified cytomegalovirus-associated TCR beta chains were confirmed in vitro to be specific for cytomegalovirus antigens. According to a later analysis, most CMV-associated TCR beta chains appeared to be HLA-restricted, and the HLA associations seemed to be driven largely by CMV exposure. Some IMGT-functional V segments, including TRBV6-2 and TRBV6-3, could not be told apart with the 87-base-pair reads, so those segments were excluded. Only TCR beta chains were sequenced in this cohort, and the absence of alpha or paired-chain data limited detectable features. Most TCR sequences were seen in very few donors, while some public TCRs were found in many individuals. Immune exposure information for the cohort was limited to CMV serostatus. A later analysis associated 17,000 or so TCR beta sequences with specific HLA alleles at a false discovery rate of 0.05. A further reported finding was that TCR beta sequences accurately predicted the HLA-A and HLA-B alleles for most subjects in the first cohort.

The receptor library was made with the immunoSEQ multiplex PCR assay. For the multiplex PCR, a mixture combining 60 forward primers for TCR Vbeta segments and 13 reverse primers for TCR Jbeta segments was used. Amplification of the CDR3 region of rearranged TCR beta genes was performed with a multiplex PCR assay on genomic DNA. On the Illumina HiSeq System, the amplified TCR beta libraries were sequenced as 87-base-pair reads. The original methods were these. A later analysis tallied around 87 million unique TCR beta chains across the approximately 670 repertoires, and roughly 11 million of those chains were shared by two or more donors. Raw reads were error-corrected and collapsed into unique sequences with a nearest-neighbor algorithm that merged closely related sequences to remove PCR and sequencing errors. Alignment of CDR3 sequences to IMGT reference sequences was used to assign V, D and J gene segments. Each retained sequence needed at least a six-nucleotide match to both a V gene segment and a J gene segment. Rearrangements were called productive when the CDR3 lacked stop codons and stayed in frame with V and J; all others were non-productive. CDR3 was defined by IMGT convention, running from the second conserved V-encoded cysteine to the conserved J-encoded phenylalanine. Sequences without an unambiguous match to a single V gene segment were excluded from the earlier analysis of several hundred of the donors. An earlier analysis of fewer than 750 of the donors classified V segments as functional when productive rearrangements were above 56.7% and as segregating when the standard deviation between donors was above 5%. A statistical classification framework was built to diagnose cytomegalovirus status from the catalog of TCR beta chain sequences. In a later analysis, TCR nucleotide sequences were compared against IMGT/GENE-DB human TR gene sequences so that V and J genes could be assigned. In a later analysis, CDR3 sequences and most-parsimonious VDJ recombination scenarios were assigned using the TCRdist pipeline. A later analysis defined each TCR beta chain by its CDR3 amino acid sequence plus V-gene family, and excluded reads lacking a unique V-gene family. As a way to deal with suspected cross-contamination and a sequencing artifact, a later analysis dropped nearly 600 nucleotide sequences that were highly shared and had low generation probability. In a later analysis, a clonal expansion index for each public chain was calculated from normalized within-repertoire ranks of inferred template counts. Generation probabilities in a later analysis came from a VDJ recombination model fitted to out-of-frame rearrangements, and those results were checked against IGoR. Hypergeometric tests were used in a later analysis to score TCR-TCR, TCR-HLA and TCR-CMV co-occurrence, with a repertoire-size bias correction applied to the TCR pairs. In a later analysis, false discovery rates were estimated by permuting HLA or CMV assignments 20 times. In a later analysis, co-occurring TCRs were grouped using DBSCAN, with TCRdist sequence similarity added in when clustering inside HLA-allele-positive subsets. Repertoires with fewer than 30,000 or more than 120,000 public chains, plus five repertoires with anomalous nucleotide sharing, were excluded from co-occurrence clustering. TCRdb's version of the immuneACCESS table is confined to in-frame rearrangements and falls short of the full clone set. An unresolved V gene accounts for under half of the shortfall where checked; the remainder is of unknown origin. That table furnishes V, J and clone size, whereas the DNA furnished D and trimming. This sample holds approximately 150,000 clones; under 85% were observed only once. The top ten clonotypes cover 1.5% to 2% of the sample.

Counted from cysteine to phenylalanine, this CDR3 has 16 amino acids. Only the CDR3 DNA stays, 48 bases, in frame from base 1. V has 5 bases trimmed and J has 2 bases trimmed; junction bases matching no gene number 5. The CDR1 and CDR2 encoded by the germline V gene are LGHNT and FRNRAP. This clonotype originated in a woman aged 30 to 39 in good health and CMV-seronegative. In this chain, TRBV12-5 is recombined with TRBJ2-1; TRBD1 lines up with 11 middle nucleotides. The sequenced sample consisted of PBMCs. The bases read TGTGCTAGTGGTCTCGGGACAGGGGGGGCCTACAATGAGCAGTTCTTC. Translated, this gives CASGLGTGGAYNEQFF.